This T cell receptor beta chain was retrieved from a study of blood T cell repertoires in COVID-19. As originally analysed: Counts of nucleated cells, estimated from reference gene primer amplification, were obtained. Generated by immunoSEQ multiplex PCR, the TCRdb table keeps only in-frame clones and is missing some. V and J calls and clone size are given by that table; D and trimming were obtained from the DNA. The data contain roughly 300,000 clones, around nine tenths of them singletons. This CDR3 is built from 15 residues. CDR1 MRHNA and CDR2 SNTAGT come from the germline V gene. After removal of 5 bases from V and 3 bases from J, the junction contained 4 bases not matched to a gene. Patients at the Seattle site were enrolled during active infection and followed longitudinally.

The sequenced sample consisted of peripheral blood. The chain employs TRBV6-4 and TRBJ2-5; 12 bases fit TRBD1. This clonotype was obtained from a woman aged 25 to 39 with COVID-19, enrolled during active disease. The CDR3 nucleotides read TGTGCCAGCAGTACCGGGACAGGGGGCGAAGAGACCCAGTACTTC. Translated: CASSTGTGGEETQYF.